This passage covers 16 T cell receptor beta chains from one sample sequenced in a study of T cell changes during pregnancy in multiple sclerosis. TCRdb keeps only in-frame clones here, not all; method: immunoSEQ multiplex PCR. The sample holds approximately 92,000 clones; roughly 92% are singletons and the top ten take 0.99%. Source: peripheral blood, taken after pregnancy. The receptors originated from a female donor with multiple sclerosis, enrolled in a pregnancy study.

For this clone: One junction end does not reproduce the germline sequence, and a read error may be involved. The rearrangement links TRBV29-1 to TRBJ2-1; TRBD2 matches at 7 bases. Germline CDR1 is SQVTM and CDR2 is ANQGSEA. The CDR3 covers 13 residues. CDR3 residues: CSVEDLPSGPLLF. The CDR3 DNA is TGCAGCGTTGAAGACCTCCCTAGCGGCCCACTTCTCTTC.

The chain couples TRBV4-3 to TRBJ2-1; D is undetermined. Between the trimmed V and J ends, which lost 0 bases and 6 bases, there was a span of 9 bases. Germline lookup yields CDR1 LGHNA and CDR2 YSLEER. The CDR3 extends over 14 amino acids. The CDR3 bases are TGCGCCAGCAGCCAAGATTCTAGGCCCAATGAGCAGTTCTTC. It yields the protein CASSQDSRPNEQFF.

The chain uses TRBV6-1 and TRBJ1-3; the match to TRBD1 covers 9 bases. The CDR3 runs to 17 residues. Per the germline V gene, CDR1 is MNHNS and CDR2 is SASEGT. V shed 4 bases, J shed 1 base, and the junction held 8 bases outside the gene matches. CDR3 amino acids: CASSAGTGPRSGNTIYF. In DNA, the CDR3 is TGTGCCAGCAGTGCGGGGACAGGGCCGAGGTCTGGAAACACCATATATTTT.

The chain joins TRBV29-1 to TRBJ1-2; TRBD1 matches at 8 bases. The V segment lost 2 bases and the J segment 3 bases; nucleotides outside the gene matches: 2. There are 13 residues in the CDR3. Germline CDR1 reads SQVTM; CDR2 reads ANQGSEA. The DNA of the CDR3 is TGCAGCGTTGAACGACAGGGGTACTATGGCTACACCTTC. Its protein is CSVERQGYYGYTF.

This sequence joins TRBV6-5 and TRBJ1-5; D gene unclear. Trimming removed 4 bases from V and 0 bases from J, with 10 bases in between. CDR1 MNHEY and CDR2 SVGAGI come from the germline V gene. The CDR3 has 15 residues. The CDR3 coding sequence is TGTGCCAGCAGTTCATCGCGGTATAGCAATCAGCCCCAGCATTTT. Protein product: CASSSSRYSNQPQHF.

The chain uses TRBV2 and TRBJ2-7, with 9 bases identical to TRBD2. Per the germline V gene, CDR1 is SNHLY and CDR2 is FYNNEI. The CDR3 is 11 amino acids. With 11 bases clipped from V and 6 bases from J, the junction kept 5 bases outside the gene matches. DNA of the CDR3: TGTGCCTTGGGACTAGCTGGCGAGCAGTACTTC. This codes for CALGLAGEQYF.

The chain has TRBV19 and TRBJ2-1; 8 bases line up with TRBD1. The V segment lost 1 base and the J segment 12 bases; nucleotides outside the gene matches: 5. Germline V gene sequence: CDR1 LNHDA, CDR2 SQIVND (reference sequence). There are 13 residues in the CDR3. The CDR3 sequence is CASSIGQGRWQFF. As DNA, the CDR3 is TGTGCCAGTAGTATAGGACAGGGGAGGTGGCAGTTCTTC. Using reference TRBV19 and TRBJ2-1 for the parts outside the CDR3, the full variable domain is DGGITQSPKYLFRKEGQNVTLSCEQNLNHDAMYWYRQDPGQGLRLIYYSQIVNDFQKGDIAEGYSVSREKKESFPLTVTSAQKNPTAFYLCASSIGQGRWQFFGPGTRLTVL.

The chain has TRBV7-9 and TRBJ2-2; D remains ambiguous. Germline assignment: CDR1 SEHNR and CDR2 FQNEAQ (reference sequence). The CDR3 spans 13 residues. The V end was cut by 5 bases, the J end by 5 bases, with 9 bases between. CDR3 residues: CASSPRGTGELFF. CDR3 DNA: TGTGCCAGCAGCCCGCGAGGTACCGGGGAGCTGTTTTTT.

This chain joins TRBV15 and TRBJ2-7; perhaps TRBD1 as D (5 bases). The CDR3 totals 14 residues. Germline CDR1 reads LNHNV; CDR2 reads YYDKDF (reference sequence). Trimming left V 1 base short and J 4 bases short, with 11 bases between. The DNA of the CDR3 is TGTGCCACCAGCAGAGGGGGCGGTGTGTACGAGCAGTACTTC. It codes for CATSRGGGVYEQYF.

The chain carries TRBV25-1 and TRBJ1-5, with D perhaps TRBD1 (5 bases). V lost 4 bases to trimming and J lost 3 bases, with 16 bases between them. The germline V gene has CDR1 MGHDK and CDR2 SYGVNS. The CDR3 consists of 16 residues. The CDR3, as DNA: TGTGCCAGCAGTGCGGGCAGGGAGGGCCCCAATCAGCCCCAGCATTTT. Its translation is CASSAGREGPNQPQHF.

This chain connects TRBV19 to TRBJ2-7; TRBD2 agrees at 7 bases. This CDR3 spans 15 amino acids. V lost 5 bases and J lost 1; bases outside the gene matches: 8. Germline V gives CDR1 LNHDA, CDR2 SQIVND (reference sequence). The CDR3 sequence is CASSWGSGPSYEQYF. The CDR3 DNA sequence: TGTGCCAGTAGTTGGGGTAGCGGGCCTTCCTACGAGCAGTACTTC.

The V gene is TRBV7-9, the J gene TRBJ2-1; no clear D gene. Per the germline V gene, CDR1 is SEHNR and CDR2 is FQNEAQ (reference sequence). Trimming removed 10 bases at V and 8 bases at J, with 3 bases between. This CDR3 spans 8 amino acids. CDR3 loop: CATHEQFF. The CDR3 bases are TGTGCCACTCATGAGCAGTTCTTC. Full variable domain (outside the CDR3, taken from reference TRBV7-9 and TRBJ2-1): DTGVSQNPRHKITKRGQNVTFRCDPISEHNRLYWYRQTLGQGPEFLTYFQNEAQLEKSRLLSDRFSAERPKGSFSTLEIQRTEQGDSAMYLCATHEQFFGPGTRLTVL.

This chain connects TRBV5-8 to TRBJ2-5; 8 nucleotides line up with TRBD1. Germline V gives CDR1 SGHTS, CDR2 YDEGEE. CDR3 length: 15 amino acids. The ends lost 7 bases at V and 0 bases at J; junction bases unmatched: 8. This CDR3 reads CASYSRTGYQETQYF. CDR3 nucleotides: TGTGCCAGCTATTCCCGGACAGGGTACCAAGAGACCCAGTACTTC.

This rearrangement joins TRBV19 to TRBJ1-4; D is uncertain. The CDR3 loop spans 13 amino acids. CDR1 and CDR2 (germline): LNHDA, SQIVND (reference sequence). V lost 10 bases to trimming and J lost 4 bases, with 13 bases between them. In DNA form, the CDR3 reads TGTGCCACGAAGGACGAGGGTAATGAAAAACTGTTTTTT. Amino acids: CATKDEGNEKLFF.

The V call is TRBV13, the J call TRBJ2-7, with 9 positions matching TRBD1. Trimming cost V 4 bases and J 2 bases; bases outside gene matches: 3. The CDR3 contains 14 residues. The germline gives CDR1 PRHDT, CDR2 FYEKMQ (reference sequence). CDR3 sequence: CASSYGTGPYEQYF. CDR3 in DNA: TGTGCCAGCAGCTACGGGACAGGGCCCTACGAGCAGTACTTC.

The chain uses TRBV5-4 and TRBJ2-4; tentatively, D is TRBD2 (5 bases). The CDR3 spans 15 residues. Trimming shortened V by 4 bases and J by 1 base, and 12 bases separated the two germline ends. Looked up from germline, CDR1 is SGHNT and CDR2 is YYREEE (reference sequence). CDR3 loop: CASSPAGEAKNIQYF. The DNA for the CDR3 is TGTGCCAGCAGCCCCGCCGGGGAGGCCAAAAACATTCAGTACTTC.